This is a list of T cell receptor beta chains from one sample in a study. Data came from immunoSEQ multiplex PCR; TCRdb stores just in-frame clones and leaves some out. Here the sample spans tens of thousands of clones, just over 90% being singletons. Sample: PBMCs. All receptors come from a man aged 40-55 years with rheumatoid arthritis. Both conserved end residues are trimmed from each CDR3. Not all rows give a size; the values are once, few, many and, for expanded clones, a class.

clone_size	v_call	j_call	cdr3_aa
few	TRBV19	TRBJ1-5	ASSIGKLSNQPQH
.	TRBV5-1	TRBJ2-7	ASSLEVPSYEQY
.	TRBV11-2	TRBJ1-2	ASSLDFGNNYGYT
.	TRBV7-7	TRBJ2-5	ASSPTGGFETQY
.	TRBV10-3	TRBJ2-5	AIRGDRGQETQY
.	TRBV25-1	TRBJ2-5	ASSEARQPRATQY
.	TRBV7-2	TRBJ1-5	ASSLDRGNQPQH
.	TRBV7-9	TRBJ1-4	ASSLAGTAINEKLF
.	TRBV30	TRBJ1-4	AWSRDYEKLF
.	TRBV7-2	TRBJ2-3	ASSAAGSLTDTQY
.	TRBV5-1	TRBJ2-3	ASSFGTSGGSNTDTQY
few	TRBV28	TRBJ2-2	ASSLPPGGLGTGELF
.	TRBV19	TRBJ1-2	ASSIGLGLRGGSYGYT
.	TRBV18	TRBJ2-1	ASSPPVGPTYNEQF
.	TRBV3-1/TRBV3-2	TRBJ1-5	ASSQEGGRQPQH